This T cell receptor (beta chain) is drawn from a study of identical twins. The CDR3 runs 15 residues. The V end lost 4 bases, the J end lost 5 bases, and 15 bases lay between the germline ends. Per the germline V gene, CDR1 is SGHAT and CDR2 is FQNNGV. Study outcomes and limitations: Among beta out-of-frame sequences, excess sharing between twins appeared weaker.

Template switching, a step in the protocol, added a universal primer site, and cDNA carried unique molecular identifiers. One entry per CDR3 protein, called by TCRdb with MiXCR from the 5' RACE reads. Here the sample spans 600,000 to 850,000 distinct CDR3 sequences, about 18% being singletons. In the case of this clonotype: Antigen: not known.

These records were also assigned to another study, of T cells expressing NK-cell markers. From that report: Among eight sequenced donors, seven carried HCMV seropositivity while one was seronegative. These clonotypes additionally ranked first within the CD3+CD56-NKG2C+ fraction of four donors.

The chain has TRBV11-2 and TRBJ1-5; D perhaps matches TRBD1 (5 bases). The TCR originated in a woman between 18 and 30 years old in good health. The sample taken for sequencing was PBMCs. CDR3 sequence reads: CASSSRDGVHQPQHF. CDR3 sequence (DNA): TGTGCCAGCAGCTCCCGGGACGGGGTTCATCAGCCCCAGCATTTT. Full variable domain (missing parts from reference TRBV11-2 and TRBJ1-5): EAGVAQSPRYKIIEKRQSVAFWCNPISGHATLYWYQQILGQGPKLLIQFQNNGVVDDSQLPKDRFSAERLKGVDSTLKIQPAKLEDSAVYLCASSSRDGVHQPQHFGDGTRLSIL.